This entry describes one T cell receptor (beta chain). A much larger clone differs by one base, so this may be a read error. Fresh peripheral blood, 10 ml, yielded the PBMCs. The CDR3 runs to 13 residues. With 3 bases removed from V and 8 bases from J, the gap between germline ends came to 13 bases. Germline values: CDR1 SNHLY, CDR2 FYNNEI. RNA transcripts served as the template for amplifying TCR beta CDR3 regions. An initial round of RT-PCR targeting the TCR CDR3 relied on the HTBI primer set. TCRdb passed the multiplex PCR reads through MiXCR, listing each CDR3 protein once. This sample has hundreds of thousands of distinct CDR3 sequences, with less than 20% found just once. The sample originates from a study of T cells in Graves' hyperthyroidism and ophthalmopathy.

The clonotype originates from a man aged 45-65 years with Graves' ophthalmopathy. The specimen was blood. The V and J genes are TRBV2 and TRBJ1-1; D gene ambiguous. CDR3 nucleotide sequence: TGTGCCAGCAGTGATCGGGTCGGACGGGAAGCTTTCTTT. Translation: CASSDRVGREAFF.